The present T cell receptor beta chain was sequenced within a study of regulatory T cells in long-lasting Graves disease. Study results and limitations: Newly diagnosed Graves' patients had higher TCR diversity than persistent ones.

Worth noting for this clonotype: No antigen is known for it.

The V segment lost 5 bases and the J segment 3 bases; nucleotides outside the gene matches: 8. In germline, CDR1 is SEHNR, CDR2 FQNEAQ (reference sequence). The CDR3 totals 15 residues. As to time point: persistent/refractory GD, antithyroid drugs over 5 years with positive TRAb. From PBMCs, RNA was extracted and then used to make the TCR library. According to the study, TCR beta libraries were built with iRepertoire HTBI primers and CDR3-region Arm-PCR. TCRdb reanalysed the multiplex PCR reads using MiXCR and keeps one entry per CDR3 protein. The table shows about 430,000 distinct CDR3 sequences, with roughly 21% occurring only once.

Sequencing was performed on peripheral blood mononuclear cells (PBMCs), taken when the disease was refractory, from a patient treated with antithyroid drugs. The origin of this receptor is a female donor with Graves disease. The chain is built from TRBV7-9 and TRBJ2-7, with TRBD1 identical over 9 bases. DNA of the CDR3: TGTGCCAGCAGCCGACCCGGACAGGGGAGCTACGAGCAGTACTTC. This sequence encodes CASSRPGQGSYEQYF.